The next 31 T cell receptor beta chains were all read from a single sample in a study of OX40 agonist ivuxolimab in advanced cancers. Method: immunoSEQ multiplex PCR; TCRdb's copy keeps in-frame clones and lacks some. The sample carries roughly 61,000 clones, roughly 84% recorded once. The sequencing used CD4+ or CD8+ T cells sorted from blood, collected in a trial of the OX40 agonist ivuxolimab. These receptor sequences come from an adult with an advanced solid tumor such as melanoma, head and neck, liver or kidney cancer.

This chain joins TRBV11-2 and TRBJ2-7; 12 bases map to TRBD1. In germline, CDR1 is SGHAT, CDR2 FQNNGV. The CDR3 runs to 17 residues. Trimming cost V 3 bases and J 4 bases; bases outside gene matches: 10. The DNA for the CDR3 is TGTGCCAGCAGCTTTGGCCCAACGGGACAGGGGGCTTACGAGCAGTACTTC. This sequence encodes CASSFGPTGQGAYEQYF.

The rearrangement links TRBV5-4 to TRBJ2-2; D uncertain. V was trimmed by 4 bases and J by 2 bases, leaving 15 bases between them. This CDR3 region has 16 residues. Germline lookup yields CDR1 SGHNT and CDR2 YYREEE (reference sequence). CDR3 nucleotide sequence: TGTGCCAGCAGCGCCAACCCCAGCCCAAACACCGGGGAGCTGTTTTTT. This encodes CASSANPSPNTGELFF.

CDR3 nucleotides: TGTGCCAGCAGTTTACGGGGGAATGGCAATCAGCCCCAGCATTTT. It is translated as CASSLRGNGNQPQHF. The V call is TRBV28, the J call TRBJ1-5; D is possibly TRBD1 (5 bases). V was clipped by 2 bases and J by 2 bases, with 10 bases between them. Germline CDR1 MDHEN, CDR2 SYDVKM. This CDR3 is 15 amino acids long.

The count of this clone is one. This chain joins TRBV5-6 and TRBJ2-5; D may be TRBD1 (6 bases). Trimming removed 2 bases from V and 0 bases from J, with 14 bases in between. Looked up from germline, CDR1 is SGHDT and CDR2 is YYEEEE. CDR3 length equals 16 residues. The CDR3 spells CASSFRDTRYQETQYF. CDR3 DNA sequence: TGTGCCAGCAGCTTTCGGGACACCCGGTACCAAGAGACCCAGTACTTC.

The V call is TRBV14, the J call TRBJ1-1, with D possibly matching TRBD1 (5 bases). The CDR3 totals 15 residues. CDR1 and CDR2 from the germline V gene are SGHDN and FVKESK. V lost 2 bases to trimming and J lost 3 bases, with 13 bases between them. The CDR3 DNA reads TGTGCCAGCAGCCAACAGGGCTCGCGGGACACTGAAGCTTTCTTT. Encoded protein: CASSQQGSRDTEAFF.

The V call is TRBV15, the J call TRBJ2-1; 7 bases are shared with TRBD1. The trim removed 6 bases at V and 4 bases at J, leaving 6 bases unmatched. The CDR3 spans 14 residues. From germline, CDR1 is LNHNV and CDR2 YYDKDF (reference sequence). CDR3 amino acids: CATRDDRVYNEQFF. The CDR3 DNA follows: TGTGCCACCAGGGATGACAGGGTTTACAATGAGCAGTTCTTC.

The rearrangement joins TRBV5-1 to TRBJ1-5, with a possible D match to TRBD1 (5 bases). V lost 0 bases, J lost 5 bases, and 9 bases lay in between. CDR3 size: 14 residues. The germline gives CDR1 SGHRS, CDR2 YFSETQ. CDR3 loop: CASSLGQGDQPQHF. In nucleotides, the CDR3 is TGCGCCAGCAGCTTGGGGCAGGGCGATCAGCCCCAGCATTTT.

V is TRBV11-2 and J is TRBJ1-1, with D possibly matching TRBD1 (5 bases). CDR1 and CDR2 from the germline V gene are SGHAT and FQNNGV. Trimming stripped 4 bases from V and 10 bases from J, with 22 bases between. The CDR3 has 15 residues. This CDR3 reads CASSSPLGTNPAAFF. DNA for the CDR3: TGTGCCAGCAGCTCCCCCCTCGGGACTAACCCGGCAGCTTTCTTT.

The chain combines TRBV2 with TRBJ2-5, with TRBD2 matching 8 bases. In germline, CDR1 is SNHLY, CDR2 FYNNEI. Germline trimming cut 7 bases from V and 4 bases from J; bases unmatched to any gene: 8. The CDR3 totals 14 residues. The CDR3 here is CASKERGLGETQYF. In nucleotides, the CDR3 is TGTGCCAGCAAAGAGCGGGGGTTGGGAGAGACCCAGTACTTC.

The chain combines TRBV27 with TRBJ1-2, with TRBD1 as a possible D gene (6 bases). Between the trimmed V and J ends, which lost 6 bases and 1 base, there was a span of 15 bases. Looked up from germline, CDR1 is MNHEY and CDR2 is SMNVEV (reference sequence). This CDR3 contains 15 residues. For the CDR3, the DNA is TGTGCCAGCAGACGGGGGACATCGAGTAACTATGGCTACACCTTC. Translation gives CASRRGTSSNYGYTF.

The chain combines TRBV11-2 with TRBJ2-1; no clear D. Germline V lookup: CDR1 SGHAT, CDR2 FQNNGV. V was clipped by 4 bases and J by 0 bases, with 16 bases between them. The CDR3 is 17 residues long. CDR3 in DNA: TGTGCCAGCAGCTCACTTAGGACGCGGAGCTCCTACAATGAGCAGTTCTTC. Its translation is CASSSLRTRSSYNEQFF.

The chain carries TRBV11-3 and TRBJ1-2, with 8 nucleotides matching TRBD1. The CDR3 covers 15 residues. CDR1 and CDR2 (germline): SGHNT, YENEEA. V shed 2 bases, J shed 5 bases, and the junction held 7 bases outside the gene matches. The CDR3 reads CASSLRQGIYYGYTF. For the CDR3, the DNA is TGTGCCAGCAGCTTAAGACAGGGGATTTATTATGGCTACACCTTC.

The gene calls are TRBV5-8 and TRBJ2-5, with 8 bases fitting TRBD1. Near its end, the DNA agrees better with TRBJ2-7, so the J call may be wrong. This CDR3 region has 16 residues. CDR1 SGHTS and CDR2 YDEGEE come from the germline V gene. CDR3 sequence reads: CASSRGTGRSSYEQYF. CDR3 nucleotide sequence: TGTGCCAGCAGCAGGGGGACAGGAAGGAGCTCCTACGAGCAGTACTTC.

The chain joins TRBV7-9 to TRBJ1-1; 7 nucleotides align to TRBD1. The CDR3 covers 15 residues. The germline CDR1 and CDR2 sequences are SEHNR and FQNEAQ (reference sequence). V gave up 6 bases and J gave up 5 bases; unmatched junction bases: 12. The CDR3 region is CASSIDGQAGTEAFF. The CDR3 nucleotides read TGTGCCAGCAGTATAGACGGACAGGCGGGGACTGAAGCTTTCTTT.

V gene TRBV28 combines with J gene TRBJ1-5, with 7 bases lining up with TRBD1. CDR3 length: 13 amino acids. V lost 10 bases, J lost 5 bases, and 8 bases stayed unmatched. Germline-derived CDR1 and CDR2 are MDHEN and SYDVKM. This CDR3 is CAIATGWDQPQHF. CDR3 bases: TGTGCCATCGCGACAGGGTGGGATCAGCCCCAGCATTTT.

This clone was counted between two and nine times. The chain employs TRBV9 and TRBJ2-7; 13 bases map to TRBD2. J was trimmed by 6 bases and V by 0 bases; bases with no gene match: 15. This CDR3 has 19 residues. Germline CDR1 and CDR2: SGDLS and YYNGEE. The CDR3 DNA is TGTGCCAGCAGCGTAGGCCCGGGACGGACTAGCGGGAGTTTAACCGAGCAGTACTTC. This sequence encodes CASSVGPGRTSGSLTEQYF.

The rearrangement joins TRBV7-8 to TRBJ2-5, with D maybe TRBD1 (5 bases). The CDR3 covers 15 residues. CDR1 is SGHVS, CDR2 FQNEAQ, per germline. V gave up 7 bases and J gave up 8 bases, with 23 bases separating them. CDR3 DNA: TGTGCCAGCACCCAGGGCACAGAGGTCCAGGGAACCCAGTACTTC. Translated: CASTQGTEVQGTQYF.

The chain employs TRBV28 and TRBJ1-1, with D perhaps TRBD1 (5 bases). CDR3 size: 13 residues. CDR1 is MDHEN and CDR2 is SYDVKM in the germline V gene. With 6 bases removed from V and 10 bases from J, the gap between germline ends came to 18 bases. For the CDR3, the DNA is TGTGCCAGCAGACAGGACCATACACCCCGAGCTTTCTTT. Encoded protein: CASRQDHTPRAFF.

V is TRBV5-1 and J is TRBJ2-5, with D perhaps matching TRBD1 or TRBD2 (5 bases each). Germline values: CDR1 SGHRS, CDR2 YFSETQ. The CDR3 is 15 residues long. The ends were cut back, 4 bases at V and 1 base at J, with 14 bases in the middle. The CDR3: CASSPWGRTQETQYF. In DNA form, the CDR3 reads TGCGCCAGCAGCCCCTGGGGACGGACCCAAGAGACCCAGTACTTC.

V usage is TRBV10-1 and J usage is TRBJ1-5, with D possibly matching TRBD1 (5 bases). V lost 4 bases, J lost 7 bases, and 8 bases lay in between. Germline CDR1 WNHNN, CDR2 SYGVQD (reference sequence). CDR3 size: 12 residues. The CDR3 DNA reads TGCGCCAGCAGTGTGGGGGAACAGCCCCAGCATTTT. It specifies CASSVGEQPQHF.

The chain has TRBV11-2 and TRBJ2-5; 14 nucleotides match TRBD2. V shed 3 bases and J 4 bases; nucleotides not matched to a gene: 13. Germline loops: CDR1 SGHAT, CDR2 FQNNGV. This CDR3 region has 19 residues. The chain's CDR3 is CASSLGYGTSGSLGETQYF. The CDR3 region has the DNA TGTGCCAGCAGCTTGGGGTATGGGACTAGCGGGAGTCTGGGAGAGACCCAGTACTTC.

The CDR3 DNA follows: TGTGCCAGTAGTATAAGCGGGAGGGGTAGGACCGGGGAGCTGTTTTTT. It is translated as CASSISGRGRTGELFF. The chain links TRBV19 to TRBJ2-2, with 10 bases matching TRBD2. Germline-derived CDR1 and CDR2 are LNHDA and SQIVND (reference sequence). This CDR3 is 16 amino acids long. Unmatched junction bases numbered 5, after V lost 2 bases and J lost 5 bases.

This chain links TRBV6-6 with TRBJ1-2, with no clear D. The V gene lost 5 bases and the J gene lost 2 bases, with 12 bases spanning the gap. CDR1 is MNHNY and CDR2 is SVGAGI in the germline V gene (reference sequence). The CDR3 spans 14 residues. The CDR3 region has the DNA TGTGCCAGCAGTCCGGACTTCTCGAACTATGGCTACACCTTC. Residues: CASSPDFSNYGYTF.

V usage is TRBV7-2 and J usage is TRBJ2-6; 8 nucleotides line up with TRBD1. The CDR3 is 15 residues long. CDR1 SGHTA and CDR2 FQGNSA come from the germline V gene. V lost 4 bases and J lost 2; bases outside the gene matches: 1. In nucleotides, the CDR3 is TGTGCCAGCAGCTCGGACAGGGCTGGGGCCAACGTCCTGACTTTC. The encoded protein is CASSSDRAGANVLTF.

For the CDR3, the DNA is TGTGCCAGCAGTTTTGTGGGAGGGCCCCGAGAGAACAATGAGCAGTTCTTC. It is translated as CASSFVGGPRENNEQFF. The rearrangement links TRBV28 to TRBJ2-1; 7 bases match TRBD2. From germline, CDR1 is MDHEN and CDR2 SYDVKM. This CDR3 comprises 17 residues. Trimming removed 3 bases from V and 5 bases from J; junction bases left unmatched: 13. Full variable domain (remainder filled in from reference TRBV28 and TRBJ2-1): DVKVTQSSRYLVKRTGEKVFLECVQDMDHENMFWYRQDPGLGLRLIYFSYDVKMKEKGDIPEGYSVSREKKERFSLILESASTNQTSMYLCASSFVGGPRENNEQFFGPGTRLTVL.

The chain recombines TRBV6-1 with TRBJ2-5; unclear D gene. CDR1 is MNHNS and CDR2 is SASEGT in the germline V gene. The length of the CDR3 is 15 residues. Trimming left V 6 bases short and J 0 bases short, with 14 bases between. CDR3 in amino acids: CASRTPSVYQETQYF. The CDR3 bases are TGTGCCAGCAGGACCCCGTCTGTGTACCAAGAGACCCAGTACTTC.

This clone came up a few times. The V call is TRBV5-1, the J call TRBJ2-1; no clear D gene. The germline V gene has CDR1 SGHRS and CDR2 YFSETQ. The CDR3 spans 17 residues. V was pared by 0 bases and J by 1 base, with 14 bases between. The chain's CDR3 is CASSLVTIAQSYNEQFF. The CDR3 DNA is TGCGCCAGCAGCTTGGTGACGATAGCCCAGTCCTACAATGAGCAGTTCTTC.

The CDR3 DNA follows: TGTGCCAGCAGCTTGGGGCACGGGGCTCAGCCCCAGCATTTT. This translates into CASSLGHGAQPQHF. V is TRBV5-6 and J is TRBJ1-5; D perhaps matches TRBD1 (5 bases). The CDR3 is 14 amino acids. Germline-derived CDR1 and CDR2 are SGHDT and YYEEEE. With 0 bases removed from V and 6 bases from J, the gap between germline ends came to 10 bases.

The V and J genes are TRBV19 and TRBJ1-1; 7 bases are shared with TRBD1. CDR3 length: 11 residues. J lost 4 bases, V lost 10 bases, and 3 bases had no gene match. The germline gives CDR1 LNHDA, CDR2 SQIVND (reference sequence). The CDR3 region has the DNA TGTGCCACGAGACAGGGCACTGAAGCTTTCTTT. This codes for CATRQGTEAFF.

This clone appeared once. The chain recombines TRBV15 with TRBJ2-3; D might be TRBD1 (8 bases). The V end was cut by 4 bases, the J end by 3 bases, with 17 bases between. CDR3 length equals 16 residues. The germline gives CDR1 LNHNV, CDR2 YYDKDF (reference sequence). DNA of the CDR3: TGTGCCACCAGCATGGGGGTACAGGGGGGGACAGATACGCAGTATTTT. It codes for CATSMGVQGGTDTQYF.

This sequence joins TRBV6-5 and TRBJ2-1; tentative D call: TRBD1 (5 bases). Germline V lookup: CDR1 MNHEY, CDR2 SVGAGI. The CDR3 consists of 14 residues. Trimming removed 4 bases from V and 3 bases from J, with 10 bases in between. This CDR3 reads CASSSGIDYNEQFF. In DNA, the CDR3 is TGTGCCAGCAGTTCAGGGATTGACTACAATGAGCAGTTCTTC.